This T cell receptor (beta chain) is drawn from a study of Tregs in tolerant kidney transplant recipients. The CDR3 extends over 14 amino acids. Germline V lookup: CDR1 LGHNA, CDR2 YSLEER. The trim removed 4 bases at V and 5 bases at J, leaving 5 bases unmatched. General observations from the study: Tolerant patients' donor-specific Tregs expanded beyond overall Tregs, suggesting antigen-driven growth.

A remark on this clone: Its cognate antigen is unknown.

Method: immunoSEQ multiplex PCR; TCRdb's copy keeps in-frame clones and lacks some. Of around 50,000 clones in the sample, 90% to 95% are singletons; the top ten hold around 15%. Related graft donors supplied nonmyeloablative bone marrow transplants, and mixed chimerism was transient. The specimen was CD8+ T cells from blood (PBMCs), collected 24 months after the transplant. This sequence joins TRBV4-3 and TRBJ2-5; 9 bases fit TRBD2. This TCR was recovered from a human patient who received a combined kidney and bone marrow transplant. These T cells may partly come from the graft donor. The CDR3 loop is CASSRLGLAETQYF. The CDR3 nucleotides read TGCGCCAGCAGCCGATTAGGACTAGCGGAGACCCAGTACTTC.